Listed below are T cell receptor beta chains from one sample, sequenced in a study of T-cell memory formation after mild COVID-19. Using its own MiXCR run on the 5' RACE reads, TCRdb lists one record per CDR3 protein. Here the sample spans roughly 130,000 distinct CDR3 sequences, around 6.3% being singletons. Sequenced sample: PBMCs or a T cell subset sorted from them (not recorded which). These receptor sequences come from an adult woman who had mild COVID-19 (a few samples of this study predate the infection). Cell type and time point are not known. Both conserved end residues are part of each CDR3. D genes are given only for firm matches. Rows may omit the clone size; those that give it use once, few, many or a size class.

j_gene,abundance,v_gene,d_gene,len,CDR3nt,CDR3aa
TRBJ1-1,many,TRBV7-2,TRBD1,15,TGTGCCAGCAGCTTCCCCGGGACAGGGGGAACTGAAGCTTTCTTT,CASSFPGTGGTEAFF
TRBJ1-5,few,TRBV12-3/TRBV12-4,.,8,TGTGCCAGCACCACCGGGGATTTT,CASTTGDF
TRBJ2-1,many,TRBV7-6,TRBD2,17,TGTGCCAGCAGCCCCAGTGGGCGGGAGCGATCCTACAATGAGCAGTTCTTC,CASSPSGRERSYNEQFF
TRBJ2-5,.,TRBV6-5,TRBD2,17,TGTGCCAGCAGTCTCCAAACCGAGACTAGCGGGCAACAGACCCAGTACTTC,CASSLQTETSGQQTQYF
TRBJ2-1,few,TRBV7-3,.,15,TGTGCCAGCATCTTAATCGGGGGGCTAAGCAATGAGCAGTTCTTC,CASILIGGLSNEQFF
TRBJ1-5,.,TRBV7-2,TRBD1,14,TGTGCCACCACAGGGGGCTGGGGCAATCAGCCCCAGCATTTT,CATTGGWGNQPQHF
TRBJ1-2,.,TRBV7-9,.,16,TGTGCCAGCAGCTCCGCGCCGGGACTGACAAGTATAGGAAACACCTTC,CASSSAPGLTSIGNTF
TRBJ1-1,many,TRBV12-3/TRBV12-4,TRBD1,14,TGTGCCAGCAGTCCACGGACAGGGAGCACTGAAGCTTTCTTT,CASSPRTGSTEAFF
TRBJ2-7,.,TRBV27,.,11,TGTGCCAGCAGTTCCACACACGAGCAGTACTTC,CASSSTHEQYF
TRBJ2-1,many,TRBV12-3/TRBV12-4,.,11,TGTGCCAGCAGTGTGGTTGGGGAGCAGTTCTTC,CASSVVGEQFF
TRBJ2-1,.,TRBV7-3,.,11,TGTGCCAGCAGCGACGGTGGTGAGCAGTTCTTC,CASSDGGEQFF
TRBJ2-2,.,TRBV24-1,TRBD2,18,TGTGCCACCAGTCCCTCGGGACTAGCGGGGGTTTACACCGGGGAGCTGTTTTTT,CATSPSGLAGVYTGELFF
TRBJ2-1,.,TRBV7-9,.,16,TGTGCCAGCAGCAGGGGTGGAGGGGGCAAGTACAATGAGCAGTTCTTC,CASSRGGGGKYNEQFF
TRBJ2-1,.,TRBV11-2,.,17,TGTGCCAGCAGCTCCCGCCCGGGGGGCGGGGGCGGCAATGAGCAGTTCTTC,CASSSRPGGGGGNEQFF
TRBJ2-5,.,TRBV4-3,TRBD2,16,TGCGCCAGCAGCCGGAGCCTAGCGGGAGGTCGAGAGACCCAGTACTTC,CASSRSLAGGRETQYF
TRBJ2-1,many,TRBV12-3/TRBV12-4,TRBD2,17,TGTGCCAGCAGCCCCCTTAGCGGGAGCGAAACCTACAATGAGCAGTTCTTC,CASSPLSGSETYNEQFF
TRBJ2-3,many,TRBV6-5,.,17,TGTGCCAGCAGTTACCGCACCGGGACACTTAGCACAGATACGCAGTATTTT,CASSYRTGTLSTDTQYF
TRBJ2-1,many,TRBV5-5,.,15,TGTGCCAGCAGCTCGGGACCACGAATCTACAATGAGCAGTTCTTC,CASSSGPRIYNEQFF
TRBJ2-7,.,TRBV24-1,TRBD2,16,TGTGCCACCAGTGACGCCACTAGCGGGAGGTCCTACGAGCAGTACTTC,CATSDATSGRSYEQYF
TRBJ1-2,.,TRBV30,TRBD1,13,TGTGCCTGGGCCCGACAGGGGGCTCGTGGCTACACCTTC,CAWARQGARGYTF
TRBJ2-3,.,TRBV20-1,.,13,TGCAGTGCTAGCAGGGGAGGTACAGATACGCAGTATTTT,CSASRGGTDTQYF
TRBJ1-1,few,TRBV18,TRBD1,16,TGTGCCAGCTCACCGAGGCCACAGGGGGCAAACACTGAAGCTTTCTTT,CASSPRPQGANTEAFF
TRBJ2-1,many,TRBV15,.,20,TGTGCCACCAGCAGAGATCTAGGGAGTTTAGCGTCGAGCTCCTACAATGAGCAGTTCTTC,CATSRDLGSLASSSYNEQFF
TRBJ2-2,few,TRBV25-1,.,16,TGTGCCAGCAGTGAAACGAAGATCATTAACACCGGGGAGCTGTTTTTT,CASSETKIINTGELFF
TRBJ2-2,many,TRBV5-1,TRBD1,15,TGCGCCAGCAGCTTCGGACAGGGGTTCACCGGGGAGCTGTTTTTT,CASSFGQGFTGELFF
TRBJ2-5,.,TRBV7-9,.,15,TGTGCCAGCCCCGCGGGTACAGGAGGGGGCGAGACCAAGTACTTC,CASPAGTGGGETKYF
TRBJ2-7,many,TRBV20-1,.,14,TGCAGTGCTAGGAAGGGATGGGGGGCCTCCGAGCAGTACTTC,CSARKGWGASEQYF
TRBJ1-3,few,TRBV6-2/TRBV6-3,.,14,TGTGCCAGCAGTTACTCAAGCTCTGGAAACACCATATATTTT,CASSYSSSGNTIYF
TRBJ2-1,.,TRBV4-3,TRBD2,17,TGCGCCAGCAGCCAAGATTTCGGGAGGGCCTCGGGTAATGAGCAGTTCTTC,CASSQDFGRASGNEQFF
TRBJ2-1,many,TRBV5-1,TRBD2,14,TGCGCCAGCAGCTTGGGACTAGCGGGAGGCCGTCTGTTCTTC,CASSLGLAGGRLFF
TRBJ1-1,few,TRBV18,.,15,TGTGCCAGCTCACCGGGCACAGGCCCGAACACTGAAGCTTTCTTT,CASSPGTGPNTEAFF
TRBJ2-3,many,TRBV5-1,.,14,TGCGCCAGCAGCTTGGGGACTGACACAGATACGCAGTATTTT,CASSLGTDTDTQYF
TRBJ2-3,medium-sized,TRBV3-1,TRBD2,17,TGTGCCAGCAGCCGGGGACTAGCGGGGGGGAGCACAGATACGCAGTATTTT,CASSRGLAGGSTDTQYF
TRBJ1-4,many,TRBV7-9,.,14,TGTGCCAGCAGCTTAACAGGGAAGAATGAAAAACTGTTTTTT,CASSLTGKNEKLFF
TRBJ2-7,few,TRBV9,.,14,TGTGCCAGCAGCGTAGAGGACTCGGTAAGGGAGCAGTACTTC,CASSVEDSVREQYF
TRBJ2-5,many,TRBV5-1,.,14,TGCGCCAGCAGCTTGGGGGGGAGTAGCGAGACCCAGTACTTC,CASSLGGSSETQYF
TRBJ1-2,few,TRBV19,.,13,TGTGCCAGTAGCTCGGGCAGCTGGTATGGCTACACCTTC,CASSSGSWYGYTF
TRBJ1-3,many,TRBV12-3/TRBV12-4,.,13,TGTGCCAGCAGACTGGGCGGAGGAAACACCATATATTTT,CASRLGGGNTIYF
TRBJ1-1,.,TRBV5-1,.,14,TGCGCCAGCAGCTTGGTAAAAGGGGACACTGAAGCTTTCTTT,CASSLVKGDTEAFF
TRBJ2-7,few,TRBV7-2,.,14,TGTGCCAGCAGCTTAGTAGCAGGGTACAACGAGCAGTACTTC,CASSLVAGYNEQYF
TRBJ2-6,.,TRBV9,.,15,TGTGCCAGCAGCGTAGAGGGTACTTGGGCCAACGTCCTGACTTTC,CASSVEGTWANVLTF